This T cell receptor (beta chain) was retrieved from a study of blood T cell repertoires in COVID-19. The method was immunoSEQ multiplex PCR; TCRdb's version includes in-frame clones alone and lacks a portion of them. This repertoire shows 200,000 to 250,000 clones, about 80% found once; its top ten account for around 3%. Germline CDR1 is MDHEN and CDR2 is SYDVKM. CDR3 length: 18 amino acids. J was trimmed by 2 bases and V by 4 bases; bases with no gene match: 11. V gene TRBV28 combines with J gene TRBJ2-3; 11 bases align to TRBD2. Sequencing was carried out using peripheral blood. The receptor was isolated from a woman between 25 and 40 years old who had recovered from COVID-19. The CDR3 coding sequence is TGTGCCAGCAGTTGGGGACAGCCGGGACTAGCGGACACAGATACGCAGTATTTT. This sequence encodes CASSWGQPGLADTDTQYF.